The 10 T cell receptor beta chains reported below all come from one sample, sequenced in a study of identifying expanded T cells in peripheral blood. Only in-frame clones appear in the TCRdb table, and some are missing; sequencing was by immunoSEQ multiplex PCR. The table shows approximately 110,000 clones, with 75% to 90% occurring only once. Sequenced: blood. These receptors were taken from a person between 18 and 75 years old in good health.

V is TRBV6-4 and J is TRBJ2-1; 8 bases line up with TRBD2. CDR3 length: 15 amino acids. Per germline, CDR1 MRHNA and CDR2 SNTAGT. With V trimmed by 9 bases and J by 7 bases, 14 bases remained unmatched. The CDR3 spells CARGIRGGFRNEQFF. In DNA form, the CDR3 reads TGTGCCAGAGGTATACGGGGGGGGTTTAGAAATGAGCAGTTCTTC.

This chain uses TRBV11-2 with TRBJ2-2; 9 nucleotides line up with TRBD1. CDR1 and CDR2 from the germline V gene are SGHAT and FQNNGV. J gave up 6 bases and V 4 bases, and 3 bases lay outside the gene matches. The CDR3 covers 14 residues. The CDR3 DNA reads TGTGCCAGCAGCTCCCGGACAGGGGCCGGGGAGCTGTTTTTT. It encodes CASSSRTGAGELFF.

This clone was seen only a few times. The gene calls are TRBV4-1 and TRBJ1-5; no reliable D call. The CDR3 is 13 residues long. Trimming stripped 1 base from V and 4 bases from J, with 5 bases between. Germline lookup yields CDR1 MGHRA and CDR2 YSYEKL. CDR3 sequence reads: CASSQVENQPQHF. The CDR3 DNA sequence: TGCGCCAGCAGCCAAGTGGAGAATCAGCCCCAGCATTTT.

V is TRBV18 and J is TRBJ2-2; maybe TRBD1 (6 bases). V was shortened by 1 base and J by 1 base, with 13 bases between the two germline ends. CDR3 length: 17 amino acids. Germline values: CDR1 KGHSH, CDR2 LQKENI. CDR3 bases: TGTGCCAGCTCACCACAATCCGGGACATTGAACACCGGGGAGCTGTTTTTT. Translation: CASSPQSGTLNTGELFF.

The rearrangement joins TRBV5-4 to TRBJ2-1; tentatively, D is TRBD1 (5 bases). V dropped 0 bases and J dropped 7 bases, with 14 bases sitting between them. The germline gives CDR1 SGHNT, CDR2 YYREEE (reference sequence). The CDR3 runs 15 residues. CDR3 DNA sequence: TGTGCCAGCAGCTTGGGACAGTTAATTAATAATGAGCAGTTCTTC. Its translation: CASSLGQLINNEQFF.

The V call is TRBV7-2, the J call TRBJ1-2; no definite D call. Germline loops: CDR1 SGHTA, CDR2 FQGNSA. The CDR3 loop spans 13 amino acids. The ends were cut back, 5 bases at V and 0 bases at J, with 7 bases in the middle. This CDR3 is CASSESPNYGYTF. CDR3 in DNA: TGTGCCAGCAGCGAGTCCCCTAACTATGGCTACACCTTC.

This clone was counted between two and nine times. The CDR3 bases are TGCGCCAGCAGCTTGGCCGGGGGTAGCTATGGCTACACCTTC. This gives the protein CASSLAGGSYGYTF. This chain uses TRBV5-1 with TRBJ1-2; weak D call: TRBD1 (5 bases). Trimming shortened V by 0 bases and J by 4 bases, and 10 bases separated the two germline ends. CDR3 length: 14 amino acids. Germline CDR1 reads SGHRS; CDR2 reads YFSETQ.

This clone occurred a few times. The chain links TRBV28 to TRBJ1-6; D possibly corresponds to TRBD1 (5 bases). V shed 10 bases and J shed 8 bases, with 15 bases lying between them. The germline CDR1 and CDR2 sequences are MDHEN and SYDVKM. The CDR3 is made up of 13 amino acids. CDR3: CATLGQPDSPLHF. The CDR3 DNA sequence: TGTGCCACCCTGGGGCAGCCAGATTCACCCCTCCACTTT.

The chain employs TRBV19 and TRBJ2-7, with 9 nucleotides matching TRBD1. Germline CDR1 is LNHDA and CDR2 is SQIVND (reference sequence). The CDR3 has 16 residues. Trimming took 5 bases from V and 1 from J; bases not matched to a gene: 9. This CDR3 reads CASSRGGTGRSYEQYF. The DNA for the CDR3 is TGTGCCAGTAGTCGGGGAGGGACAGGGCGTTCCTACGAGCAGTACTTC.

This sequence joins TRBV6-6 and TRBJ1-1; D perhaps matches TRBD1 (5 bases). The CDR3 contains 13 residues. Trimming stripped 4 bases from V and 3 bases from J, with 9 bases between. Germline V gene lookup returns CDR1 MNHNY and CDR2 SVGAGI (reference sequence). The CDR3 DNA reads as TGTGCCAGCAGTTGGGGCGTAGACACTGAAGCTTTCTTT. It translates to CASSWGVDTEAFF.